Shown below are 27 T cell receptor beta chains from a single sample sequenced in a study of early T cells in non-severe SARS-CoV-2 infection. TCRdb itself ran the 5' RACE reads through MiXCR, one entry per CDR3 protein. The sample has about 50,000 distinct CDR3 sequences; approximately 9% are singletons. Sequenced here: whole blood, sampled at baseline. The receptors here all came from an adult who was a healthcare worker with PCR-confirmed SARS-CoV-2 infection or an uninfected control (not recorded which).

A few counts support this clonotype. This rearrangement joins TRBV2 to TRBJ1-5; 7 positions match TRBD1. The CDR3 is 17 residues long. Trimming removed 4 bases from V and 3 bases from J; junction bases left unmatched: 12. Germline lookup yields CDR1 SNHLY and CDR2 FYNNEI. CDR3 DNA: TGTGCCAGCAGTGCCCTGGGGGGACAGTACTCCAATCAGCCCCAGCATTTT. It is translated as CASSALGGQYSNQPQHF.

This clonotype was observed many times. The chain uses TRBV20-1 and TRBJ2-1; D may match TRBD1 or TRBD2 (5 bases each). The CDR3 has 12 amino acids. In germline, CDR1 is DFQATT, CDR2 SNEGSKA (reference sequence). CDR3 nucleotides: TGCAGGACCGGTGGGGGAATTAATGAGCAGTTCTTC. Translated: CRTGGGINEQFF.

This clonotype was recorded a few times. This chain's CDR3 is CASSPTRLGTEAFF. The CDR3 DNA is TGTGCCAGCAGCCCGACAAGGTTGGGGACTGAAGCTTTCTTT. V is TRBV28 and J is TRBJ1-1, with D unresolved. The CDR3 length is 14 residues. Trimming cost V 6 bases and J 5 bases, with 16 bases left between them. In germline, CDR1 is MDHEN, CDR2 SYDVKM.

This clonotype was picked up many times. The chain recombines TRBV2 with TRBJ2-7, with D unclear. Germline CDR1 is SNHLY and CDR2 is FYNNEI. V was trimmed by 3 bases and J by 0 bases, leaving 9 bases between them. The CDR3 consists of 14 residues. CDR3 residues: CASSDRVSSYEQYF. CDR3 bases: TGTGCCAGCAGTGACCGCGTGAGCTCCTACGAGCAGTACTTC.

The V gene is TRBV11-2, the J gene TRBJ2-3; D gene ambiguous. The CDR3 is made up of 16 amino acids. The V gene's germline CDR1 is SGHAT and CDR2 FQNNGV. The V end was cut by 1 base, the J end by 2 bases, with 13 bases between. The CDR3: CASSLGLGGFTDTQYF. The DNA for the CDR3 is TGTGCCAGCAGCTTAGGGCTCGGTGGTTTCACAGATACGCAGTATTTT.

This clonotype has a count of ten or more. V is TRBV5-4 and J is TRBJ2-7; the match to TRBD2 covers 8 bases. V lost 3 bases and J lost 0; bases outside the gene matches: 5. The V gene's germline CDR1 is SGHNT and CDR2 YYREEE (reference sequence). The length of the CDR3 is 15 residues. The DNA for the CDR3 is TGTGCCAGCAGCTCCGACGGGGGGGGCTCCTACGAGCAGTACTTC. Translating it yields CASSSDGGGSYEQYF.

Only a few counts were recorded for this clonotype. Here the CDR3 reads CASSHYLPGSGTTSYEQYF. CDR3 DNA sequence: TGTGCCAGCAGTCACTACCTTCCAGGTAGCGGGACGACTAGTTACGAGCAGTACTTC. The rearrangement links TRBV28 to TRBJ2-7; 8 positions agree with TRBD2. The CDR3 is 19 amino acids. Germline CDR1 MDHEN, CDR2 SYDVKM. The V segment lost 5 bases and the J segment 4 bases; nucleotides outside the gene matches: 22.

This clonotype was detected many times. The CDR3 here is CASSLDRRGTSFYEQYF. The CDR3 DNA is TGTGCCAGCAGCTTAGATCGAAGAGGGACTAGCTTCTACGAGCAGTACTTC. The V and J genes are TRBV11-2 and TRBJ2-7; 9 bases agree with TRBD2. CDR3 size: 17 residues. Trimming took 0 bases from V and 3 from J; bases not matched to a gene: 9. Germline assignment: CDR1 SGHAT and CDR2 FQNNGV.

This clonotype was recorded at least ten times. The chain uses TRBV28 and TRBJ2-1; TRBD2 matches 10 bases. The CDR3 spans 15 residues. Per germline, CDR1 MDHEN and CDR2 SYDVKM. The junction had 6 bases not matched to a gene; V was cut back by 3 bases and J by 7 bases. The CDR3 DNA reads TGTGCCAGCAGTTTTAGTTCTAGCGGGAGAAATGAGCAGTTCTTC. Protein sequence: CASSFSSSGRNEQFF.

This clonotype was detected only a few times. This sequence joins TRBV5-1 and TRBJ2-7, with D perhaps TRBD1 (5 bases). V gave up 4 bases and J gave up 5 bases, with 10 bases separating them. The CDR3 runs 12 residues. The germline gives CDR1 SGHRS, CDR2 YFSETQ. CDR3 in amino acids: CASSQDSNEQYF. The CDR3 coding sequence is TGCGCCAGCAGCCAAGACAGCAACGAGCAGTACTTC.

This clonotype was observed a handful of times. The chain is built from TRBV29-1 and TRBJ2-3, with a tentative D call TRBD2 (6 bases). This CDR3 has 13 residues. CDR1 is SQVTM, CDR2 ANQGSEA, per germline. With 5 bases removed from V and 2 bases from J, the gap between germline ends came to 11 bases. CDR3 sequence reads: CSVRGRATDTQYF. Here the CDR3 DNA reads TGCAGCGTTCGGGGGAGAGCCACAGATACGCAGTATTTT.

This clonotype was counted between two and nine times. The chain couples TRBV12-3 or TRBV12-4 to TRBJ1-2, with a possible D match to TRBD1 (5 bases). This CDR3 has 14 residues. Between the trimmed V and J ends, which lost 6 bases and 4 bases, there was a span of 15 bases. The CDR3 nucleotides read TGTGCCAGCAGACAACAGGTTCTGGGCTATGGCTACACCTTC. Translated, it gives CASRQQVLGYGYTF.

The chain carries TRBV27 and TRBJ2-2; D is possibly TRBD2 (6 bases). Germline CDR1 MNHEY, CDR2 SMNVEV (reference sequence). This CDR3 has 16 amino acids. V lost 3 bases and J lost 0, with 11 bases in between. CDR3 nucleotide sequence: TGTGCCAGCAGTTTTAGGGCTAGCGCGAACACCGGGGAGCTGTTTTTT. Protein sequence: CASSFRASANTGELFF.

Only a few counts were recorded for this clonotype. The chain uses TRBV5-8 and TRBJ2-1; D is unresolved. This CDR3 comprises 11 residues. V shed 2 bases and J shed 4 bases, with 1 base lying between them. Germline CDR1 reads SGHTS; CDR2 reads YDEGEE. The CDR3 DNA reads as TGTGCCAGCAGCTTTTACAATGAGCAGTTCTTC. Protein sequence: CASSFYNEQFF.

The table lists this clonotype with many counts. V is TRBV10-3 and J is TRBJ2-2, with a weak D call TRBD1 (6 bases). CDR3 length equals 13 residues. Germline CDR1 and CDR2: ENHRY and SYGVKD. With 5 bases removed from V and 7 bases from J, the gap between germline ends came to 11 bases. The chain's CDR3 is CAISSQGFGELFF. As DNA, the CDR3 is TGTGCCATCAGTTCGCAGGGGTTCGGGGAGCTGTTTTTT.

There are many counts of this clonotype. V usage is TRBV29-1 and J usage is TRBJ2-3; D not resolved. The ends were cut back, 4 bases at V and 3 bases at J, with 14 bases in the middle. CDR1 SQVTM and CDR2 ANQGSEA come from the germline V gene. The CDR3 loop spans 14 amino acids. The CDR3 loop is CSVVRGWQTDTQYF. The DNA for the CDR3 is TGCAGCGTTGTGAGAGGATGGCAGACAGATACGCAGTATTTT.

This clonotype turned up a few times. The chain is built from TRBV6-6 and TRBJ1-5; D uncertain. CDR3 length: 17 amino acids. Germline CDR1 MNHNY, CDR2 SVGAGI (reference sequence). The V end lost 7 bases, the J end lost 2 bases, and 21 bases lay between the germline ends. The CDR3 region is CASTVTGGALGNQPQHF. CDR3 DNA: TGTGCCAGCACCGTCACCGGCGGAGCCCTCGGCAATCAGCCCCAGCATTTT.

This clonotype occurred many times. The chain couples TRBV27 to TRBJ2-7; D gene uncertain. Germline V gene data show CDR1 as MNHEY and CDR2 as SMNVEV (reference sequence). With 6 bases removed from V and 4 bases from J, the gap between germline ends came to 13 bases. The CDR3 spans 13 residues. The CDR3 spells CASRPGFEYEQYF. The CDR3, as DNA: TGTGCCAGCAGGCCGGGTTTCGAGTACGAGCAGTACTTC.

The chain links TRBV6-1 to TRBJ2-7, with 7 bases identical to TRBD2. Losses at the gene ends were 2 bases for V and 0 bases for J; bases not matched to a gene: 4. The germline gives CDR1 MNHNS, CDR2 SASEGT. The CDR3 sequence is 15 residues long. CDR3 sequence (DNA): TGTGCCAGCAGTGAACTGGGGACTACCTCCTACGAGCAGTACTTC. Translation: CASSELGTTSYEQYF.

The chain recombines TRBV19 with TRBJ1-2; D may be TRBD1 (5 bases). The ends were cut back, 5 bases at V and 4 bases at J, with 14 bases in the middle. The germline CDR1 and CDR2 sequences are LNHDA and SQIVND (reference sequence). This CDR3 spans 14 amino acids. CDR3 DNA: TGTGCCAGTAGTGAGTCCGGGGACGGCTATGGCTACACCTTC. Amino acids: CASSESGDGYGYTF.

The table lists this clonotype with a few counts. The chain employs TRBV7-7 and TRBJ1-5; no definite D call. This CDR3 has 13 amino acids. Trimming took 5 bases from V and 6 from J, leaving 11 bases between them. Germline loops: CDR1 SSHAT, CDR2 FNYEAQ (reference sequence). The CDR3 DNA reads TGTGCCAGCAGCCAGTCGGTCAGTCAGCCCCAGCATTTT. Translating gives CASSQSVSQPQHF.

This clonotype was recorded a few times. The gene calls are TRBV19 and TRBJ2-1; TRBD1 aligns across 7 bases. This CDR3 spans 13 amino acids. The V gene's germline CDR1 is LNHDA and CDR2 SQIVND (reference sequence). The J segment lost 9 bases and the V segment lost 3 bases, leaving 5 bases of the junction unmatched. The CDR3 DNA is TGTGCCAGTAGTATTACACAGGGGACTGAGCAGTTCTTC. It encodes CASSITQGTEQFF.

The V call is TRBV5-1, the J call TRBJ1-1; D is undetermined. Germline values: CDR1 SGHRS, CDR2 YFSETQ. This CDR3 has 14 amino acids. The V end was cut by 4 bases, the J end by 0 bases, with 10 bases between. The DNA for the CDR3 is TGCGCCAGCAGCGTTGACGGGGTGAACACTGAAGCTTTCTTT. It specifies CASSVDGVNTEAFF.

Many counts were recorded for this clonotype. The chain joins TRBV7-9 to TRBJ2-7; 10 bases map to TRBD2. This CDR3 contains 18 residues. The V and J ends lost 1 base and 4 bases, in that order; junction bases with no gene match: 13. The germline V gene has CDR1 SEHNR and CDR2 FQNEAQ (reference sequence). This CDR3 is CASSLGPSGSYYNYEQYF. The DNA of the CDR3 is TGTGCCAGCAGCTTAGGTCCTAGCGGGAGTTACTATAATTACGAGCAGTACTTC. The full variable domain, completed using reference TRBV7-9 and TRBJ2-7, is DTGVSQNPRHKITKRGQNVTFRCDPISEHNRLYWYRQTLGQGPEFLTYFQNEAQLEKSRLLSDRFSAERPKGSFSTLEIQRTEQGDSAMYLCASSLGPSGSYYNYEQYFGPGTRLTVT.

This clonotype was seen a handful of times. The V gene is TRBV5-1, the J gene TRBJ1-4; no reliable D call. Looked up from germline, CDR1 is SGHRS and CDR2 is YFSETQ. This CDR3 is 15 amino acids long. Trimming shortened V by 1 base and J by 2 bases, and 9 bases separated the two germline ends. The CDR3 DNA is TGCGCCAGCAGCTTGAACGTGTTTACTAATGAAAAACTGTTTTTT. It specifies CASSLNVFTNEKLFF.

This clonotype was detected many times. The J gene is TRBJ2-1, the V gene TRBV20-1, with D possibly TRBD1 on 5 matching bases. This CDR3 is built from 15 residues. CDR1 is DFQATT, CDR2 SNEGSKA, per germline (reference sequence). The V and J ends lost 3 bases and 0 bases respectively, with 12 bases between them. The CDR3 nucleotides are TGCAGTGCTAGCGGCGACAGCCGCTCCTACAATGAGCAGTTCTTC. Translation: CSASGDSRSYNEQFF.

There are many counts of this clonotype. V is TRBV28 and J is TRBJ2-7; a weak D match, TRBD1 (6 bases). Trimming pared 4 bases from V and 2 bases from J, leaving 12 bases between. The CDR3 covers 14 residues. Germline loops: CDR1 MDHEN, CDR2 SYDVKM. The CDR3 nucleotides are TGTGCCAGCAGTTCAGGGGACGGAGCCTACGAGCAGTACTTC. Translated: CASSSGDGAYEQYF.